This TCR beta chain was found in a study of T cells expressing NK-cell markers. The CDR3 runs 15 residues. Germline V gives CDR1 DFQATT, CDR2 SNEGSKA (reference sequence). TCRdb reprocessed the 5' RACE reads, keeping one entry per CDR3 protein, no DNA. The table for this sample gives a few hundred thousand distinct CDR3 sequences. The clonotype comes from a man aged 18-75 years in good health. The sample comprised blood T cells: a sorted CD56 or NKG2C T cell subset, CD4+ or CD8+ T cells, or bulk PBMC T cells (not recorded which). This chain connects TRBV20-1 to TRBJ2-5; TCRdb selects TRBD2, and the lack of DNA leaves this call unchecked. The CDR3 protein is CSARDFASGQETQYF.